This record looks at one T cell receptor beta chain sequence and its context. The target antigen is unknown. The data were taken from a study of cytomegalovirus exposure and HLA in healthy donors. The PCR ran on 60 Vbeta and 13 Jbeta primers. The data were produced by immunoSEQ multiplex PCR, yet TCRdb's version contains in-frame clones alone and is incomplete. The sample has approximately 190,000 clones, around 78% seen once. General study results and limits: Roughly uniform depth of sequencing across donors was assumed in presence/absence analyses.

V dropped 7 bases and J dropped 7; count of bases not matched to a gene: 2. The CDR3 extends over 13 amino acids. Germline V gene sequence: CDR1 LNHDA, CDR2 SQIVND (reference sequence). The receptor was isolated from a woman aged 30 to 39 in good health and CMV-seropositive. This rearrangement joins TRBV19 to TRBJ2-2; 11 bases map to TRBD2. What was sequenced was PBMCs. As DNA, the CDR3 is TGTGCCAGTATAGCGGGAGGGTTCGGGGAGCTGTTTTTT. Translation: CASIAGGFGELFF. Looking up the rest from reference TRBV19 and TRBJ2-2 gives the full variable domain: DGGITQSPKYLFRKEGQNVTLSCEQNLNHDAMYWYRQDPGQGLRLIYYSQIVNDFQKGDIAEGYSVSREKKESFPLTVTSAQKNPTAFYLCASIAGGFGELFFGEGSRLTVL.